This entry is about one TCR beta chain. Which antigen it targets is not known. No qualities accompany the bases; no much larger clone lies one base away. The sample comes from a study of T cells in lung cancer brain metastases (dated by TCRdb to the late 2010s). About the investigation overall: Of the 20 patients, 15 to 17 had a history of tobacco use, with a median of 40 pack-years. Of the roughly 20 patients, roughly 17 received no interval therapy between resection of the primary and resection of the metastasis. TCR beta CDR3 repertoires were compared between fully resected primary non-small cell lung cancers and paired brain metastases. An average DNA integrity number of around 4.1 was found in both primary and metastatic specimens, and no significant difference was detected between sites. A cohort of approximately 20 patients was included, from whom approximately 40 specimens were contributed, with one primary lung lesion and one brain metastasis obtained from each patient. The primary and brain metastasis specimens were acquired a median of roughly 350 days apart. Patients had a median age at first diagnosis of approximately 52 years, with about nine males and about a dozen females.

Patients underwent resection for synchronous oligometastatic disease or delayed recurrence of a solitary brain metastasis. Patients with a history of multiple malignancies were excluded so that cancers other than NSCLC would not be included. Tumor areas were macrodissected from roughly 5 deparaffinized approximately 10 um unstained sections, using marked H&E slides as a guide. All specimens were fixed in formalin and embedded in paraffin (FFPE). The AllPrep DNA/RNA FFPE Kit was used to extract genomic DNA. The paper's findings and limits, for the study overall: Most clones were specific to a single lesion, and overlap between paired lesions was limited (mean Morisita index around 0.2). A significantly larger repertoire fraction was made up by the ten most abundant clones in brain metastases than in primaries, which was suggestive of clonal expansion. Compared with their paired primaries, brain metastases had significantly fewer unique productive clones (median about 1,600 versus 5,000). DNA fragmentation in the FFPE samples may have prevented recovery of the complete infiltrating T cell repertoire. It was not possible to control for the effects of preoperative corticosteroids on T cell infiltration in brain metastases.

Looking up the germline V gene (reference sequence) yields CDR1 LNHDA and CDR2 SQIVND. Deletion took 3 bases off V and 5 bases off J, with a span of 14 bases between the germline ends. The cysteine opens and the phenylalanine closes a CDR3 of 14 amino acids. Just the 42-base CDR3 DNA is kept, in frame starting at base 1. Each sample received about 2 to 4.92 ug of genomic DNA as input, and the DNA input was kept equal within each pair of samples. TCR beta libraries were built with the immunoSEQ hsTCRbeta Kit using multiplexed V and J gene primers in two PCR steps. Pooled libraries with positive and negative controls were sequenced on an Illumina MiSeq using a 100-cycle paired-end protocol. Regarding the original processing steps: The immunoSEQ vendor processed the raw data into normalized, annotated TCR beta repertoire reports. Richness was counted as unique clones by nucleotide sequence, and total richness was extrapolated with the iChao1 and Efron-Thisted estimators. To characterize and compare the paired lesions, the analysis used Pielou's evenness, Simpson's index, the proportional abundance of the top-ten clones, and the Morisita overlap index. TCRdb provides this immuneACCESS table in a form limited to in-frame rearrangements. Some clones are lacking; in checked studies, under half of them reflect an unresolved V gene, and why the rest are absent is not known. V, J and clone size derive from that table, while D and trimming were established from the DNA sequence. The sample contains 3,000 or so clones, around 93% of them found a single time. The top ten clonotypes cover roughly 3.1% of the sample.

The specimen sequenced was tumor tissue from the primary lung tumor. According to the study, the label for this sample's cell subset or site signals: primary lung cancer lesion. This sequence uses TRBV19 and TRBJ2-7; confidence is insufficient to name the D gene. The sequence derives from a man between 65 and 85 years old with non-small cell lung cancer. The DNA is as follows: TGTGCCAGTAGTATTGCCGGCGTTAAGCACGAGCAGTACTTC. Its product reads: CASSIAGVKHEQYF.